The T cell receptor beta chain under discussion was sequenced for a study of cytomegalovirus exposure and HLA in healthy donors (dated by TCRdb to the late 2010s). In the study overall: In an earlier analysis of around 540 of the donors, around 300 Gb of sequence data and 90 million to 120 million unique TCR beta sequences from roughly 190 million T cells were reported. Among the roughly 400 genotyped donors, around 81% belonged to the genetic ancestry cluster associated with self-reported Caucasian donors. The study used immunosequencing to profile the T cell repertoires of more than 650 subjects and linked those repertoires to cytomegalovirus serostatus. Class I and class II HLA loci were covered by the typing at four-digit resolution. A later genetic analysis used genome-wide SNP genotypes for 398 of the 666 donors, treating that subset as a discovery cohort. The number of typed donors differed by locus: about 620-630 for A, B, C, DRB1 and DQB1; 522 for DQA1; approximately 600 for DPA1; and roughly 450 for DPB1. On average, around 240,000 unique TCR beta nucleotide sequences were sequenced per donor among 300 to 500 genotyped donors of the cohort, with 15% to 20% of those sequences being non-productive. The study aimed to test whether signatures of past pathogen exposure could be identified by cataloging public T cell receptors. Four or five DR-DQ haplotypes were handled as single units for association and clustering because linkage in the cohort was strong. In the later analysis, no new phenotypic data were used to find candidate immune exposures; instead, reliance was placed on TCR beta sequences and their occurrence across donors. Donor age, sex, ethnicity and CMV serostatus were collected together with the repertoire data. A later analysis re-analyzed previously published TCR beta repertoires from about 730 donors and added high-resolution HLA genotyping to study TCR occurrence patterns. All discovery cohort repertoires had been generated on a single sequencing platform. A separate validation cohort of over 95 different subjects was used in addition to the roughly 670-subject first cohort. About 280 gigabases of sequencing data and 70 million to 95 million unique TCR sequences made up an early release that covered around 640 HLA-typed donors. To predict cytomegalovirus infection status, the study brought together high-throughput TCR immunosequencing, statistical association of individual TCRs with disease status, and machine learning. To decide whether each TCR beta V gene segment behaved as functional or pseudogenic, an earlier analysis of fewer than 750 of the donors relied on high-throughput TCR beta sequencing.

CDR1 and CDR2 (LNHNV, YYDKDF) derive from the germline V gene (reference sequence). From its cysteine to its phenylalanine, the CDR3 spans 17 amino acids. Of the read, only the CDR3 DNA is kept; its 51 bases are in frame from base 1. V was cut back by 0 bases and J by 5 bases, leaving a gap of 20 bases between them. In this sample, this clone turned up once. Its antigen remains undetermined. It has no much larger one-base neighbor in the sample; base qualities were not kept. The cohort consisted of 600 to 750 healthy bone marrow donors. At the time of sampling, every cohort member was nominally healthy, though immune exposures that went unrecorded were likely present. The donor tested CMV seropositive and was one of the 289 seropositive cohort members. Each donor provided a peripheral blood sample, and peripheral blood mononuclear cells were used for TCR beta sequencing. The Qiagen DNeasy Blood Extraction Kit was used to extract genomic DNA from the blood cell samples.

Library creation used the immunoSEQ multiplex PCR assay. For the multiplex PCR, a mixture combining 60 forward primers for TCR Vbeta segments and 13 reverse primers for TCR Jbeta segments was used. The CDR3 region of rearranged TCR beta genes was amplified from genomic DNA with a multiplex PCR assay. The Illumina HiSeq System was used to sequence the amplified TCR beta libraries as 87-base-pair reads. Under the source paper's analysis protocol: A later analysis counted tens of millions of unique TCR beta chains across the approximately 700 repertoires, and some 11 million of these chains were shared by at least two donors. Raw reads were error-corrected and collapsed into unique sequences with a nearest-neighbor algorithm that merged closely related sequences to remove PCR and sequencing errors. CDR3 sequences were aligned to IMGT reference sequences to assign V, D and J gene segments. For a sequence to be retained, a match of at least six nucleotides to both a V gene segment and a J gene segment was required. Rearrangements were called productive when the CDR3 lacked stop codons and stayed in frame with V and J; all others were non-productive. Following IMGT convention, CDR3 was defined as the stretch from the second conserved V-encoded cysteine up to the conserved J-encoded phenylalanine. The earlier analysis of about 620 of the donors excluded sequences that lacked an unambiguous match to a single V gene segment. In an earlier analysis of a few hundred of the donors, V segments were called functional above 56.7% productive rearrangements and were called segregating when the between-donor standard deviation exceeded 5%. A statistical classification framework was built to diagnose cytomegalovirus status from the catalog of TCR beta chain sequences. In a later analysis, V and J genes were assigned by comparing TCR nucleotide sequences against IMGT/GENE-DB human TR gene sequences. Using the TCRdist pipeline, a later analysis assigned CDR3 sequences along with most-parsimonious VDJ recombination scenarios. In a later analysis, every TCR beta chain was defined by the combination of its CDR3 amino acid sequence and its V-gene family, and reads without a unique V-gene family were dropped. To address suspected cross-contamination and a sequencing artifact, a later analysis removed a few hundred highly shared, low-generation-probability nucleotide sequences. In a later analysis, a clonal expansion index for each public chain was calculated from normalized within-repertoire ranks of inferred template counts. In a later analysis, generation probabilities were computed with a VDJ recombination model fitted to out-of-frame rearrangements, and the resulting probabilities were checked against IGoR. In a later analysis, hypergeometric tests were used to score TCR-TCR, TCR-HLA and TCR-CMV co-occurrence, with a repertoire-size bias correction applied to TCR pairs. A later analysis estimated false discovery rates by permuting HLA or CMV assignments 20 times. In a later analysis, co-occurring TCRs were grouped with DBSCAN, and TCRdist sequence similarity was added when clustering was performed within HLA-allele-positive subsets. Repertoires with fewer than 30,000 or more than 120,000 public chains, plus five repertoires with anomalous nucleotide sharing, were excluded from co-occurrence clustering. The table was pulled from immuneACCESS by TCRdb, which kept in-frame rearrangements only. Such tables lose some clones; where checked, under half of the loss comes from unresolved V genes, and the rest has no known cause. The V and J calls and the clone size are those of that table, but D and trimming were determined from the DNA. The sample table holds approximately 110,000 clones, of which 74% were seen once. The ten largest clones add up to roughly 2.6% of the sample.

What the authors observed across the whole study: The study listed 150 to 200 TCR beta chains as associated with cytomegalovirus. A later genetic analysis reported fewer N-insertions in productive TCRs among donors in an Asian-associated ancestry cluster than the roughly 700-donor mean. In both the original and validation cohorts, the classifier was reported to diagnose cytomegalovirus status with high specificity and sensitivity. Some IMGT-functional V segments, including TRBV6-2 and TRBV6-3, could not be told apart with the 87-base-pair reads, so those segments were excluded. Strong co-occurrence of HLA alleles, especially DR and DQ, made assigning TCR associations to individual alleles difficult. A cluster of highly shared sequence variants was judged likely to represent a technical artifact of the sequencing pipeline. Most TCR sequences were seen in very few donors, while some public TCRs were found in many individuals. The earlier analysis of 587 of the donors excluded around 17 rarely observed V segments, including chromosome 9 orphons, because counts were too low. V-gene and J-gene trimming of TCR beta chains was associated with a missense DCLRE1C variant in a later genetic analysis, and the association was replicated in an independent cohort. According to a later analysis, TCR association rates differed among HLA loci, with DRB1 alleles showing the most associated TCRs and HLA-C alleles showing the fewest. A later analysis found that most CMV-associated TCR beta chains appeared HLA-restricted, with HLA associations seemingly driven largely by CMV exposure. Only TCR beta chains were sequenced in this cohort, and the absence of alpha or paired-chain data limited detectable features. In an earlier analysis of 450 to 750 of the donors, most TCR beta V segments appeared in productive rearrangements about 87% or about 30% of the time, broadly matching IMGT annotations. A further reported finding was that TCR beta sequences accurately predicted the HLA-A and HLA-B alleles for most subjects in the first cohort. Immune exposure information for the cohort was limited to CMV serostatus. Three of the identified cytomegalovirus-associated TCR beta chains were confirmed in vitro to be specific for cytomegalovirus antigens. According to the authors, the approach could potentially be generalized to other disease states and immunological phenotypes. In a later analysis, HLA-associated TCR beta chains were found to be more clonally expanded and to have lower generation probabilities than equally common non-associated chains. Several of the top co-occurrence clusters appeared to be linked to parvovirus B19, influenza, CMV and Epstein-Barr virus, according to a later analysis. A later analysis associated around 16,000 TCR beta sequences with specific HLA alleles at a false discovery rate of 0.05. The presence/absence analyses assumed that sequencing depth was roughly uniform across donors, and that assumption may not be true. Because HLA typing was unavailable for some donors at each locus, only the typed subset was used in association tests. Correlated functional status among segregating V segments might be attributable to linkage disequilibrium, but an unknown experimental factor could not be ruled out.

What was sequenced was PBMCs. This receptor was taken from a man aged 50-59 years in good health and CMV-seropositive. The sequence links TRBV15 to TRBJ2-7; the D gene is possibly TRBD1, with 6 bases matching. At the DNA level, the sequence is TGTGCCACCAGCAGAGATCGATGGGGGCCCAAAGGTCACGAGCAGTACTTC. Its translation reads: CATSRDRWGPKGHEQYF.